This T cell receptor beta chain was recorded in a study of blood T cell repertoires in COVID-19. Study context: The United States, Italy and Spain were the sources of the acute and convalescent COVID-19 samples.

Using immunoSEQ multiplex PCR, the repertoire was profiled, and TCRdb retains in-frame clones only, with some absent. The sample holds 150,000 to 200,000 clones, 75% to 90% seen once. The germline V gene encodes CDR1 ENHRY and CDR2 SYGVKD. There are 13 residues in the CDR3. V gave up 6 bases and J gave up 6 bases; unmatched junction bases: 4. The receptor was derived from a woman between 40 and 50 years old with acute COVID-19. The sequencing sample was made of PBMCs or T cells enriched from blood (not recorded which). The gene calls are TRBV10-3 and TRBJ1-2; TRBD1 agrees at 10 bases. The CDR3 sequence is CAIRGTGEDGYTF. In nucleotides, the CDR3 is TGTGCCATCAGGGGGACAGGGGAGGATGGCTACACCTTC.